What follows is one T cell receptor beta chain and its context. Antigen unknown. Included in the TCR beta cDNA libraries were unique molecular identifiers. TCRdb reprocessed the PCR reads with MiXCR, giving one entry per CDR3 protein. The sample has a few hundred thousand distinct CDR3 sequences; roughly 40% are singletons. This specimen belongs to a study of post-analysis software for immune sequencing data. This CDR3 contains 14 residues. Germline values: CDR1 MDHEN, CDR2 SYDVKM. Broader study findings: Patients had higher frequencies than controls of about five TRBV segments, including TRBV5-6, TRBV5-1 and TRBV20-1.

The chain joins TRBV28 to TRBJ2-4, with a possible D match to TRBD1 (5 bases). The assigned J gene may be wrong: the sequence end matches TRBJ2-7 better. The sequence came from a girl under 10 years old with multiple sclerosis. Sequencing was performed on blood. The CDR3 region is CASRRQKVFYEQYF. The CDR3, as DNA: TGTGCCAGCAGAAGACAGAAGGTCTTCTACGAGCAGTACTTC.